This T cell receptor beta chain was identified in a study of blood T cell repertoires in COVID-19 (dated by TCRdb to 2019 to 2021). General notes on the study: Samples from collaborators originated in the United States, Italy and Spain and spanned both the acute and convalescent phases of COVID-19. The material from the prospective study consisted of cDNA or gDNA derived from T cells, B-cell-depleted T cells, or PBMCs. Subjects who had been exposed to COVID-19, were actively infected with it, or had recovered from it provided the deeply sampled blood TCRbeta repertoires that made up the dataset. The repertoires were released in a freely available public database intended as a resource for research on the immune response to SARS-CoV-2. The samples were drawn from the first 160 participants of the ongoing ImmuneRACE study and from 950 to 1,500 subjects provided by 6 global collaborators. Sample metadata almost always included a de-identified subject ID, COVID-19 status, age in years and sex. Where available, HLA class I and class II types were obtained from metadata supplied by the sample provider rather than from assay-based typing. What the work shows at the level of the full study, not this receptor alone: How much clinical and demographic metadata was included differed by source and by participant, and the metadata was provided uncurated.

As to this clone: The antigen it recognizes is unknown. Base qualities were left out, and no much larger clone turns up one base away.

At one collaborating source in Seattle, patients were enrolled during active infection and were followed longitudinally through the course of disease. Whole blood was collected in K2EDTA tubes by collaborating institutions according to the institutions' own protocols. For TCRbeta analysis, collaborator samples were shipped as frozen whole blood, as isolated PBMCs, or as DNA extracted from either sample type. V and J are trimmed by 3 bases and 0 bases, and the gene matches miss 3 bases of the junction. The CDR3 numbers 15 residues from cysteine through phenylalanine. Only CDR3 DNA remains: 45 bases, in frame from the first base. CDR1 and CDR2 are drawn from the germline V gene: SGHRS, YFSETQ. TCRbeta CDR3 regions were amplified from genomic DNA using the immunoSEQ Assay, a bias-controlled multiplex PCR. The study's own analysis went as follows. The number of nucleated cells in each sample was estimated by amplification of reference gene primers within the assay. To quantify the absolute abundance of each unique TCRbeta CDR3 rearrangement, sequence reads were collapsed and filtered. For each sample, productive Simpson clonality was calculated as the square root of Simpson's diversity index over productive rearrangements. TCRdb provides this immuneACCESS table in a form limited to in-frame rearrangements. Some clones are lacking; in checked studies, under half of them reflect an unresolved V gene, and why the rest are absent is not known. The V and J calls and clone size are taken from that table; D and trimming were inferred from the DNA. This sample has around 190,000 clones in its table, and around nine tenths of those were observed once. The top ten constitute around 17% of the sample.

The rearrangement joined TRBV5-1 to TRBJ2-3; TRBD2 lines up with 8 middle nucleotides. Material: peripheral blood. This sequence was found in a man between 45 and 60 years old with COVID-19, enrolled during active disease. The nucleotide sequence reads TGCGCCAGCAGCTCCATAGCGGGAAGCACAGATACGCAGTATTTT. Its product reads: CASSSIAGSTDTQYF.